The text below deals with one T cell receptor (beta chain). Its antigen is not known. One base away lies a much larger clone, so this may be a sequencing read error. Per sample, extraction of total RNA gave at least 5 micrograms in every case. The data were obtained in a study of blood T cells in healthy people across ages. J gave up 3 bases and V 4 bases, and 7 bases lay outside the gene matches. Germline CDR1 MNHEY, CDR2 SVGAGI. The CDR3 length is 15 residues. A J-beta primer mix and a sample-barcoded 5' primer were used in a second PCR of roughly 6 to 11 cycles. All samples gave at least 2.5 million CDR3-containing paired-end reads. MiXCR was run by TCRdb on the 5' RACE reads, yielding one entry per CDR3 protein. The repertoire holds hundreds of thousands of distinct CDR3 sequences, with 29% as singletons. Study results and limitations: Among T cells, TCR beta diversity per million cells dropped roughly linearly as age rose. Researchers judged that diversity estimates from one million T cells fell short of true values.

The gene calls are TRBV6-5 and TRBJ1-2, with TRBD1 identical over 8 bases. The receptor was derived from a woman older than 75 in good health. Sequenced material: blood. The CDR3 DNA sequence: TGTGCCAGCAGTTGGACAGGGAAATCCGACTATGGCTACACCTTC. This sequence encodes CASSWTGKSDYGYTF.